Presented here are 4 T cell receptor beta chains from one specimen sequenced in a study of blood T cells in healthy people across ages. Using a J-beta primer mix together with a sample-barcoded 5' primer, a second PCR was run for roughly 7 to 12 cycles. Via MiXCR, TCRdb re-called the 5' RACE reads, giving one row per CDR3 protein. The sample lists about 290,000 distinct CDR3 sequences; 27% were seen once. Specimen: blood. The receptors derive from an older woman in good health.

The sample holds a few counts of this clonotype. The chain is built from TRBV12-3 or TRBV12-4 and TRBJ1-6, with TRBD1 matching over 7 bases. The CDR3 runs to 14 residues. V shed 4 bases and J 7 bases; nucleotides not matched to a gene: 4. The CDR3 sequence: CASSYTGVNSPLHF. CDR3 DNA sequence: TGTGCCAGCAGTTACACAGGGGTGAATTCACCCCTCCACTTT.

This clonotype was seen a few times. An end of the junction differs from the germline gene, which may be a read error. The chain combines TRBV2 with TRBJ2-2; weak D call: TRBD2 (5 bases). The V gene's germline CDR1 is SNHLY and CDR2 FYNNEI. The CDR3 loop spans 13 amino acids. The CDR3 nucleotides read TGTGCCAGCAGGGGAAACGGTCTCGGGGAGCCGTTTTTT. Protein product: CASRGNGLGEPFF.

The chain combines TRBV5-1 with TRBJ2-3; 9 nucleotides line up with TRBD1. Trimming removed 0 bases from V and 7 bases from J; junction bases left unmatched: 15. Germline CDR1 is SGHRS and CDR2 is YFSETQ. The CDR3 spans 18 residues. This CDR3 reads CASSLGEAGTGLSNTQYF. The DNA of the CDR3 is TGCGCCAGCAGCTTGGGGGAAGCCGGGACAGGGCTTAGCAATACGCAGTATTTT.

The chain has TRBV29-1 and TRBJ2-7; 7 bases match TRBD1. The CDR3 covers 13 residues. From germline, CDR1 is SQVTM and CDR2 ANQGSEA. Trimming at V came to 6 bases and at J to 6 bases, leaving 11 bases not matched to a gene. This CDR3 is CSVLGQIPLEQYF. The DNA of the CDR3 is TGCAGCGTCCTGGGACAGATCCCTCTCGAGCAGTACTTC.